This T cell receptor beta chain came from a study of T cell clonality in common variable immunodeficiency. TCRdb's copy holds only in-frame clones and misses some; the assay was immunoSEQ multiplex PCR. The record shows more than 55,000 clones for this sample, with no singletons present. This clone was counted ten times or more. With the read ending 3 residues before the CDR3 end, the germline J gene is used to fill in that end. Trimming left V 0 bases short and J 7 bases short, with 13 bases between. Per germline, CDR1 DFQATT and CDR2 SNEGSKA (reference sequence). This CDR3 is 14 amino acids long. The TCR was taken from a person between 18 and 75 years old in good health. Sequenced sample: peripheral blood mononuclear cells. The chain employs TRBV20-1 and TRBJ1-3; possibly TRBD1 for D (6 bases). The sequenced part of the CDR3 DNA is TGCAGTGCTAGAGAACCAGGGGCGCCGAACACC. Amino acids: CSAREPGAPNT. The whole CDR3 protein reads CSAREPGAPNTIYF.